Reported below is one T cell receptor (beta chain). Its target is not known. This sample is drawn from a study of T-cell memory formation after mild COVID-19. Study summary: Clusters were largely donor specific.

The CDR3 has 15 residues. Deletions cut 5 bases from V and 2 bases from J, with 13 bases between. Germline assignment: CDR1 SGHTA and CDR2 FQGNSA. Study results and caveats: Contracting CD4+ clones lay largely in CM and EM, with CD8+ ones residing in EMRA. Confirmation was lacking for SARS-CoV-2 specificity of second-wave clones that peaked on day 37.

TCRdb fed the 5' RACE reads into MiXCR, producing one record per CDR3 protein. The sample records some 180,000 distinct CDR3 sequences, approximately 18% being singletons. This TCR came from a man between 18 and 29 years old who had mild COVID-19 (a few samples of this study predate the infection). Cell type and time point are not known. This chain links TRBV7-2 with TRBJ1-3; D remains ambiguous. Sequencing used PBMCs or a T cell subset sorted from them (not recorded which). The CDR3 protein is CASSPLGVAGNTIYF. The CDR3 DNA follows: TGTGCCAGCAGCCCGCTTGGGGTAGCTGGAAACACCATATATTTT.